The rows below give T cell receptor beta chains drawn from one sample of a study of blood T cell repertoires in COVID-19. The repertoire was sequenced with immunoSEQ multiplex PCR; TCRdb's copy has only in-frame clones and lacks some. This sample yields tens of thousands of clones, of which about 80% are seen a single time; 14% belongs to the top ten. Sequencing was carried out using peripheral blood. These receptors all come from a man aged 60 to 75 with COVID-19, enrolled during active disease. Each CDR3 is given with its conserved first and last residue. D genes are given only for firm matches. Where a row states a size, it is once, few, many or the class of an expanded clone; other rows omit it.

V: TRBV5-5
D: TRBD1
J: TRBJ1-4
size: -
CDR3: CATSGTGREKLFF
DNA: TGTGCCACTTCCGGGACAGGGCGTGAAAAACTGTTTTTT

V: TRBV6-5
D: -
J: TRBJ2-2
size: -
CDR3: CASTPRTAVTGELFF
DNA: TGTGCCAGCACTCCACGGACAGCAGTGACCGGGGAGCTGTTTTTT

V: TRBV19
D: -
J: TRBJ1-5
size: few
CDR3: CATRQANQPQHF
DNA: TGTGCCACCAGACAGGCGAATCAGCCCCAGCATTTT

V: TRBV7-3
D: TRBD1
J: TRBJ1-6
size: -
CDR3: CASSLPTGVFYNSPLHF
DNA: TGTGCCAGCAGCTTACCGACAGGGGTTTTCTATAATTCACCCCTCCACTTT

V: TRBV19
D: -
J: TRBJ1-2
size: -
CDR3: CASSTQGDGVYGYTF
DNA: TGTGCCAGTAGTACCCAGGGTGATGGGGTCTATGGCTACACCTTC

V: TRBV6-5
D: -
J: TRBJ2-1
size: -
CDR3: CASRREVLYNEQFF
DNA: TGTGCCAGCAGAAGAGAGGTACTTTACAATGAGCAGTTCTTC

V: TRBV5-6
D: -
J: TRBJ2-2
size: few
CDR3: CASSRIVAENTGELFF
DNA: TGTGCCAGCAGCCGGATCGTAGCTGAGAACACCGGGGAGCTGTTTTTT

V: TRBV11-3
D: -
J: TRBJ1-1
size: once
CDR3: CASPRGGSTEAFF
DNA: TGTGCCAGCCCCCGCGGCGGATCGACTGAAGCTTTCTTT

V: TRBV11-3
D: TRBD1
J: TRBJ2-1
size: -
CDR3: CASSHGQGSINEQFF
DNA: TGTGCCAGCAGCCACGGACAGGGATCGATCAATGAGCAGTTCTTC

V: TRBV7-6
D: TRBD2
J: TRBJ2-1
size: -
CDR3: CASSPNRAGSYNEQFF
DNA: TGTGCCAGCAGCCCCAACCGAGCGGGATCCTACAATGAGCAGTTCTTC

V: TRBV2
D: TRBD2
J: TRBJ2-1
size: -
CDR3: CASSESGGAYNEQFF
DNA: TGTGCCAGCAGTGAAAGCGGGGGGGCCTACAATGAGCAGTTCTTC

V: TRBV5-1
D: -
J: TRBJ2-5
size: -
CDR3: CASQLVPGTQETQYF
DNA: TGCGCCAGCCAGTTAGTTCCGGGTACCCAAGAGACCCAGTACTTC

V: TRBV3-1/TRBV3-2
D: -
J: TRBJ2-1
size: -
CDR3: CATQDFGGANEQFF
DNA: TGTGCCACCCAAGACTTCGGTGGGGCGAATGAGCAGTTCTTC

V: TRBV24-1
D: -
J: TRBJ1-1
size: few
CDR3: CATSQGREAFF
DNA: TGTGCCACCAGTCAGGGAAGGGAAGCTTTCTTT

V: TRBV3-1/TRBV3-2
D: TRBD2
J: TRBJ2-7
size: many
CDR3: CASSGTSGDEQYF
DNA: TGTGCCAGCAGCGGGACTAGCGGGGACGAGCAGTACTTC

V: TRBV18
D: -
J: TRBJ2-2
size: -
CDR3: CASSPLSASKSGELFF
DNA: TGTGCCAGCTCACCACTCTCTGCGTCGAAATCCGGGGAGCTGTTTTTT

V: TRBV28
D: -
J: TRBJ1-1
size: -
CDR3: CASSFGGGYTEAFF
DNA: TGTGCCAGCAGTTTTGGTGGAGGCTACACTGAAGCTTTCTTT

V: TRBV4-2
D: -
J: TRBJ1-1
size: few
CDR3: CASSHDTGNTEAFF
DNA: TGTGCCAGCAGCCACGATACAGGGAACACTGAAGCTTTCTTT

V: TRBV12-3/TRBV12-4
D: -
J: TRBJ2-4
size: -
CDR3: CASSLVGDIQYF
DNA: TGTGCCAGCAGTTTAGTCGGGGACATTCAGTACTTC

V: TRBV15
D: -
J: TRBJ2-7
size: -
CDR3: CATSRELGYEQYF
DNA: TGTGCCACCAGCAGAGAACTAGGGTACGAGCAGTACTTC

V: TRBV5-1
D: TRBD2
J: TRBJ2-2
size: -
CDR3: CASSPGSGRTGELFF
DNA: TGCGCCAGCAGCCCGGGAAGCGGGAGGACCGGGGAGCTGTTTTTT

V: TRBV24-1
D: TRBD1
J: TRBJ2-2
size: -
CDR3: CATSEGQGKRELFF
DNA: TGTGCCACCAGCGAGGGACAGGGGAAGCGGGAGCTGTTTTTT

V: TRBV6-2/TRBV6-3
D: -
J: TRBJ1-1
size: -
CDR3: CASSYNQVEAFF
DNA: TGTGCCAGCAGTTACAACCAGGTTGAAGCTTTCTTT

V: TRBV6-5
D: -
J: TRBJ1-2
size: -
CDR3: CASSTDRSYYGYTF
DNA: TGTGCCAGCAGTACGGACAGAAGTTACTATGGCTACACCTTC

V: TRBV5-1
D: TRBD1
J: TRBJ1-1
size: -
CDR3: CASSAGTGEEAFF
DNA: TGCGCCAGCAGCGCCGGGACAGGGGAAGAAGCTTTCTTT

V: TRBV7-9
D: -
J: TRBJ1-5
size: -
CDR3: CASSLGGEGQPQHF
DNA: TGTGCCAGCAGCTTAGGAGGGGAGGGCCAGCCCCAGCATTTT

V: TRBV9
D: -
J: TRBJ1-1
size: few
CDR3: CASSHGVEGTEAFF
DNA: TGTGCCAGCAGCCATGGAGTCGAGGGCACTGAAGCTTTCTTT

V: TRBV6-1
D: -
J: TRBJ2-6
size: few
CDR3: CASSDSVTSGANVLTF
DNA: TGTGCCAGCAGTGATTCAGTCACCTCTGGGGCCAACGTCCTGACTTTC